Shown below are 2 T cell receptor beta chains from a single sample sequenced in a study of cytomegalovirus exposure and HLA in healthy donors (TCRdb year 2017). Preparation of the library involved the immunoSEQ multiplex PCR assay. For the multiplex PCR, a mixture combining 60 forward primers for TCR Vbeta segments and 13 reverse primers for TCR Jbeta segments was used. TCRdb provides this immuneACCESS table in a form limited to in-frame rearrangements. Some clones are lacking; in checked studies, under half of them reflect an unresolved V gene, and why the rest are absent is not known. For this sample there are approximately 110,000 clones; around 70% appear just once. The top ten constitute 11% of the sample. The sequencing input was PBMCs. The receptors were gathered from a man aged 35 to 55 in good health and CMV-seropositive.

In this sample, this clone turned up once. The gene calls are TRBV10-3 and TRBJ1-2; D is possibly TRBD1 (6 bases). Trimming removed 4 bases from V and 3 bases from J, with 15 bases in between. Germline V gives CDR1 ENHRY, CDR2 SYGVKD. The CDR3 is 15 residues long. DNA of the CDR3: TGTGCCATCAGTGTCCGGGGGGCGCATGACTATGGCTACACCTTC. Translated: CAISVRGAHDYGYTF.

J is TRBJ2-1 and V is TRBV7-2; tentative D call: TRBD2 (5 bases). The CDR3 covers 16 residues. The germline gives CDR1 SGHTA, CDR2 FQGNSA. V shed 5 bases and J shed 2 bases, with 16 bases lying between them. CDR3 sequence (DNA): TGTGCCAGCAGCCCGCGGCACGGGAACCCCTACAATGAGCAGTTCTTC. Translation: CASSPRHGNPYNEQFF.